The 13 T cell receptor beta chains listed next were all sequenced from one sample in a study of T cell responses to AZD1222 COVID-19 vaccine. Assay: immunoSEQ multiplex PCR; the TCRdb copy retains only in-frame clones and omits some. In the table there are around 110,000 clones, 70% to 90% of which are singletons. This specimen was peripheral blood, taken on day 0 of MenACWY control vaccination. These receptors all come from an adult in good health.

The J gene is TRBJ2-4, the V gene TRBV27; perhaps TRBD1 as D (6 bases). The CDR3 sequence is 15 residues long. The V end was cut by 5 bases, the J end by 0 bases, with 11 bases between. The germline V gene has CDR1 MNHEY and CDR2 SMNVEV (reference sequence). CDR3 amino acids: CASSADRRAKNIQYF. CDR3 sequence (DNA): TGTGCCAGCAGTGCCGACAGGAGAGCCAAAAACATTCAGTACTTC.

V and J are TRBV7-2 and TRBJ1-4; 9 nucleotides line up with TRBD1. CDR1 is SGHTA, CDR2 FQGNSA, per germline. V lost 3 bases and J lost 8; bases outside the gene matches: 16. This CDR3 region has 18 residues. CDR3 sequence reads: CASSFTGTGSPRVEKLFF. The CDR3 coding sequence is TGTGCCAGCAGCTTTACCGGGACAGGGTCGCCCCGAGTGGAAAAACTGTTTTTT.

The V call is TRBV3-1 (or the pseudogene TRBV3-2), the J call TRBJ1-2; 10 bases match TRBD1. V gave up 4 bases and J gave up 1 base; unmatched junction bases: 6. The CDR3 loop spans 16 amino acids. The V gene's germline CDR1 is LGHDT and CDR2 YNNKEL (reference sequence). CDR3 sequence (DNA): TGTGCCAGCAGCCCCGGGACAGGGGCCTTTAACTATGGCTACACCTTC. It yields the protein CASSPGTGAFNYGYTF.

The V and J genes are TRBV7-9 and TRBJ2-3; D gene uncertain. V shed 7 bases and J shed 2 bases, with 13 bases lying between them. The CDR3 has 14 amino acids. The germline gives CDR1 SEHNR, CDR2 FQNEAQ (reference sequence). This chain's CDR3 is CASIPLRDTDTQYF. The CDR3 DNA is TGTGCCAGCATCCCCCTAAGGGACACAGATACGCAGTATTTT. Variable domain in full (rest from reference TRBV7-9 and TRBJ2-3): DTGVSQNPRHKITKRGQNVTFRCDPISEHNRLYWYRQTLGQGPEFLTYFQNEAQLEKSRLLSDRFSAERPKGSFSTLEIQRTEQGDSAMYLCASIPLRDTDTQYFGPGTRLTVL.

The chain is built from TRBV23-1 and TRBJ1-2; D not certain. TRBV23-1 is assigned to the ORF class and has an uncertain function. Trimming removed 4 bases at V and 3 bases at J, with 18 bases between. The CDR3 contains 16 residues. In DNA form, the CDR3 reads TGCGCCAGCAGTCCCGGGTCCCTACCCATTCACTATGGCTACACCTTC. Its translation is CASSPGSLPIHYGYTF.

The chain combines TRBV9 with TRBJ2-3; 8 positions match TRBD2. The CDR3 totals 17 residues. The germline gives CDR1 SGDLS, CDR2 YYNGEE. The J segment lost 6 bases and the V segment lost 4 bases, leaving 16 bases of the junction unmatched. Written as DNA, the CDR3 is TGTGCCAGCAGCCCTTACGGGGTAGCGGGGCGGGGGGATACGCAGTATTTT. Translated: CASSPYGVAGRGDTQYF.

This clone was recorded once. V usage is TRBV6-4 and J usage is TRBJ2-3; D is ambiguous. V lost 3 bases and J lost 0, with 4 bases in between. In germline, CDR1 is MRHNA, CDR2 SNTAGT. The CDR3 contains 13 residues. The DNA for the CDR3 is TGTGCCAGCAGTGAGCAGAGCACAGATACGCAGTATTTT. Its protein product is CASSEQSTDTQYF.

The CDR3, as DNA: TGCGCCAGCAGCTTGGGACAGGGGGTCTATGGCTACACCTTC. It specifies CASSLGQGVYGYTF. V gene TRBV5-1 combines with J gene TRBJ1-2; 9 bases are a match to TRBD1. The CDR3 length is 14 residues. The ends lost 0 bases at V and 4 bases at J; junction bases unmatched: 1. The germline gives CDR1 SGHRS, CDR2 YFSETQ.

The chain is built from TRBV28 and TRBJ1-5; no clear D gene. V shed 3 bases and J shed 3 bases, with 9 bases lying between them. This CDR3 is built from 14 residues. Germline V lookup: CDR1 MDHEN, CDR2 SYDVKM. CDR3 region: CASSLGGPNQPQHF. CDR3 bases: TGTGCCAGCAGTTTGGGTGGGCCCAATCAGCCCCAGCATTTT.

This clone was detected a few times. The genes are TRBV4-1 and TRBJ2-5; TRBD2 aligns across 13 bases. Germline CDR1 is MGHRA and CDR2 is YSYEKL. Trimming at V came to 4 bases and at J to 5 bases, leaving 16 bases not matched to a gene. The CDR3 sequence is 19 residues long. CDR3 coding DNA: TGCGCCAGCAGCCCCTCCCTGACTAGCGGGGGGCCCTCGAGGGAGACCCAGTACTTC. Protein product: CASSPSLTSGGPSRETQYF.

The chain is built from TRBV18 and TRBJ2-6, with TRBD2 matching over 7 bases. The CDR3 totals 18 residues. V shed 2 bases, J shed 1 base, and the junction held 8 bases outside the gene matches. CDR1 KGHSH and CDR2 LQKENI come from the germline V gene. The chain's CDR3 is CASSPFQSGGSGANVLTF. The CDR3 nucleotides are TGTGCCAGCTCACCATTTCAGTCGGGAGGATCTGGGGCCAACGTCCTGACTTTC.

This chain links TRBV19 with TRBJ2-1; D is undetermined. The V gene's germline CDR1 is LNHDA and CDR2 SQIVND (reference sequence). This CDR3 region has 12 residues. V was clipped by 5 bases and J by 5 bases, with 7 bases between them. Written as DNA, the CDR3 is TGTGCCAGTAGTGTCGGACACAATGAGCAGTTCTTC. It is translated as CASSVGHNEQFF.

The genes are TRBV6-2 or TRBV6-3 and TRBJ2-3; D not certain. Germline V lookup: CDR1 MNHEY, CDR2 SVGEGT. The CDR3 is 14 residues long. Trimming stripped 2 bases from V and 2 bases from J, with 8 bases between. The CDR3 reads CASSYGSVTDTQYF. The CDR3 DNA follows: TGTGCCAGCAGTTACGGGTCAGTCACAGATACGCAGTATTTT.